Following are 5 T cell receptor beta chains from one sample sequenced in a study of blood T cell repertoires in COVID-19. Using immunoSEQ multiplex PCR, the repertoire was profiled, and TCRdb retains in-frame clones only, with some absent. The data hold fewer than 150,000 clones, with approximately 90% observed a single time. Sequencing was carried out using peripheral blood. The source is a woman in her 70s who had recovered from COVID-19.

This chain joins TRBV6-5 and TRBJ2-5; TRBD2 is a possible D gene (7 bases). The germline V gene encodes CDR1 MNHEY and CDR2 SVGAGI. V lost 3 bases and J lost 0, with 11 bases in between. The CDR3 length is 15 residues. Here the CDR3 reads CASSYGGADQETQYF. The CDR3, as DNA: TGTGCCAGCAGTTATGGGGGGGCAGACCAAGAGACCCAGTACTTC.

The chain carries TRBV9 and TRBJ2-1; no clear D gene. The CDR3 totals 16 residues. V lost 1 base to trimming and J lost 0 bases, with 11 bases between them. Germline V gene sequence: CDR1 SGDLS, CDR2 YYNGEE. The CDR3 spells CASSVRTARSYNEQFF. The CDR3 nucleotides are TGTGCCAGCAGCGTAAGAACTGCCCGCTCCTACAATGAGCAGTTCTTC.

Only one count was recorded for this clone. This chain uses TRBV9 with TRBJ1-3; 8 nucleotides align to TRBD1. Germline V gives CDR1 SGDLS, CDR2 YYNGEE. The CDR3 is 15 residues long. J gave up 8 bases and V 2 bases, and 9 bases lay outside the gene matches. CDR3 nucleotides: TGTGCCAGCAGCGTGTTGACAGGGGTCATAGACACCATATATTTT. Translated: CASSVLTGVIDTIYF.

The V gene is TRBV10-3, the J gene TRBJ2-1; D is perhaps TRBD2 (7 bases). This CDR3 contains 14 residues. The V and J ends lost 8 bases and 8 bases respectively, with 19 bases between them. Germline CDR1 reads ENHRY; CDR2 reads SYGVKD. The CDR3: CAIGRGALQDEQFF. Written as DNA, the CDR3 is TGTGCCATCGGGAGGGGGGCCCTACAGGATGAGCAGTTCTTC.

This chain links TRBV6-1 with TRBJ2-7, with D uncertain. V was trimmed by 2 bases and J by 7 bases, leaving 3 bases between them. Germline assignment: CDR1 MNHNS and CDR2 SASEGT. CDR3 length equals 10 residues. The CDR3 region is CASSEYEQYF. The CDR3 coding sequence is TGTGCCAGCAGTGAATATGAGCAGTACTTC.